One and the same sample provided the 20 T cell receptor beta chains below, sequenced in a study of T-cell reconstitution after alpha-beta-depleted transplantation in children. Construction of the TCRbeta library involved unique molecular identifiers. TCRdb itself ran the PCR reads through MiXCR, one entry per CDR3 protein. The sample shows fewer than 550,000 distinct CDR3 sequences, approximately 10% of them seen only once. The source was PBMCs, mostly from graft donor cells, collected 180 days after TCRalphabeta/CD19-depleted stem cell transplant. The receptors derive from a female patient younger than 10 who had a stem cell transplant for aplastic anemia, so the T cells may come from the graft donor.

This clonotype has at least ten counts. The V and J genes are TRBV12-3 or TRBV12-4 and TRBJ2-2; D gene uncertain. This CDR3 spans 12 amino acids. The V and J ends lost 3 bases and 14 bases respectively, with 13 bases between them. The CDR3 DNA follows: TGTGCCAGCAGTTTTTTTATGGGGAATCTGTTTTTT. Its protein is CASSFFMGNLFF.

Only a few counts were recorded for this clonotype. V and J are TRBV18 and TRBJ1-4, with D tentatively TRBD1 (6 bases). Germline V CDR1 and CDR2: KGHSH, LQKENI. CDR3 length: 15 residues. V lost 8 bases to trimming and J lost 8 bases, with 21 bases between them. In nucleotides, the CDR3 is TGTGCCAGCACCGCCCAAAGGGACATATGGGAAAAACTGTTTTTT. Translating gives CASTAQRDIWEKLFF.

V gene TRBV29-1 combines with J gene TRBJ1-1, with a possible D match to TRBD1 (5 bases). The CDR3 length is 14 residues. Germline V gene lookup returns CDR1 SQVTM and CDR2 ANQGSEA. Trimming shortened V by 3 bases and J by 4 bases, and 15 bases separated the two germline ends. CDR3 sequence reads: CSVDKGLGSTEAFF. The CDR3 DNA follows: TGCAGCGTTGATAAGGGGCTCGGTAGCACTGAAGCTTTCTTT.

The chain employs TRBV27 and TRBJ2-7, with a possible D match to TRBD2 (5 bases). Germline V gives CDR1 MNHEY, CDR2 SMNVEV (reference sequence). The CDR3 is 13 residues long. Trimming pared 5 bases from V and 5 bases from J, leaving 13 bases between. The CDR3 protein is CASSHWTRDEQYF. The CDR3 DNA reads as TGTGCCAGCAGTCACTGGACTCGGGACGAGCAGTACTTC.

Ten or more counts support this clonotype. This chain links TRBV5-1 with TRBJ2-1; TRBD2 matches at 14 bases. The junction had 7 bases not matched to a gene; V was cut back by 4 bases and J by 10 bases. The CDR3 consists of 15 residues. Germline values: CDR1 SGHRS, CDR2 YFSETQ. The CDR3 sequence is CASSGTSGSREEQFF. The DNA of the CDR3 is TGCGCCAGCAGCGGGACTAGCGGGAGCAGAGAAGAGCAGTTCTTC.

The chain recombines TRBV12-3 or TRBV12-4 with TRBJ2-3; TRBD1 matches 7 bases. The CDR3 sequence is 15 residues long. V lost 3 bases and J lost 3; bases outside the gene matches: 6. The CDR3 DNA reads as TGTGCCAGCAGTTTCGGGGACAGCGGAACAGATACGCAGTATTTT. It specifies CASSFGDSGTDTQYF.

This clonotype was picked up many times. The V and J genes are TRBV11-2 and TRBJ2-7, with no clear D. CDR1 is SGHAT and CDR2 is FQNNGV in the germline V gene. The CDR3 loop spans 15 amino acids. Trimming left V 4 bases short and J 0 bases short, with 13 bases between. CDR3 sequence: CASSSRLGSSYEQYF. CDR3 coding DNA: TGTGCCAGCAGCTCCCGACTTGGTAGCTCCTACGAGCAGTACTTC.

This chain links TRBV6-5 with TRBJ1-5; no firm D call. The CDR3 is 15 residues long. Trimming pared 2 bases from V and 4 bases from J, leaving 12 bases between. CDR1 and CDR2 from the germline V gene are MNHEY and SVGAGI. CDR3 region: CASSYRAAPNQPQHF. The CDR3 region has the DNA TGTGCCAGCAGTTACCGGGCAGCCCCGAATCAGCCCCAGCATTTT.

This chain joins TRBV6-2 or TRBV6-3 and TRBJ2-7, with 10 bases matching TRBD2. From germline, CDR1 is MNHEY and CDR2 SVGEGT. The CDR3 contains 16 residues. J gave up 4 bases and V 5 bases, and 11 bases lay outside the gene matches. In DNA, the CDR3 is TGTGCCAGCAGTCCGGCCTTGACTAGCGGGTATTACGAGCAGTACGTC. Protein: CASSPALTSGYYEQYV.

The chain recombines TRBV9 with TRBJ2-1; D not certain. CDR1 is SGDLS and CDR2 is YYNGEE in the germline V gene. This CDR3 is 13 amino acids long. V was pared by 3 bases and J by 7 bases, with 11 bases between. CDR3 loop: CASSGEAWNEQFF. CDR3 bases: TGTGCCAGCAGCGGGGAAGCCTGGAATGAGCAGTTCTTC. The whole variable domain, filled in from reference TRBV9 and TRBJ2-1, reads DSGVTQTPKHLITATGQRVTLRCSPRSGDLSVYWYQQSLDQGLQFLIQYYNGEERAKGNILERFSAQQFPDLHSELNLSSLELGDSALYFCASSGEAWNEQFFGPGTRLTVL.

The rearrangement links TRBV3-1 to TRBJ2-1; D is perhaps TRBD2 (5 bases). This CDR3 region has 16 residues. Trimming removed 5 bases at V and 1 base at J, with 15 bases between. Germline CDR1 reads LGHDT; CDR2 reads YNNKEL (reference sequence). CDR3: CASSTQTGVSYNEQFF. As DNA, the CDR3 is TGTGCCAGCAGCACTCAAACCGGGGTATCCTACAATGAGCAGTTCTTC.

The V gene is TRBV10-3, the J gene TRBJ2-1, with TRBD2 matching 12 bases. Germline CDR1 ENHRY, CDR2 SYGVKD. CDR3 size: 15 residues. After removal of 5 bases from V and 8 bases from J, the junction contained 7 bases not matched to a gene. CDR3 DNA sequence: TGTGCCATCAGTCTGACTAGCGGGAGATTCGATGAGCAGTTCTTC. Its translation: CAISLTSGRFDEQFF.

This chain links TRBV9 with TRBJ2-3, with TRBD2 identical over 9 bases. Trimming cost V 6 bases and J 2 bases; bases outside gene matches: 22. This CDR3 region has 20 residues. CDR1 and CDR2 (germline): SGDLS, YYNGEE. CDR3 amino acids: CASTSKGGGEAGGLTDTQYF. For the CDR3, the DNA is TGTGCCAGCACTTCTAAAGGTGGTGGAGAAGCGGGAGGCCTCACAGATACGCAGTATTTT.

This clonotype was detected ten times or more. V gene TRBV4-3 combines with J gene TRBJ2-1; no reliable D call. From germline, CDR1 is LGHNA and CDR2 YSLEER. V dropped 0 bases and J dropped 1 base, with 16 bases sitting between them. The CDR3 length is 18 residues. CDR3 amino acids: CASSQEQSYSGSYNEQFF. The DNA for the CDR3 is TGCGCCAGCAGCCAAGAACAAAGCTACAGTGGTTCCTACAATGAGCAGTTCTTC.

This clonotype turned up a few times. The chain carries TRBV4-3 and TRBJ2-1; D is perhaps TRBD2 (5 bases). The CDR3 has 19 amino acids. The germline CDR1 and CDR2 sequences are LGHNA and YSLEER. The V end was cut by 0 bases, the J end by 3 bases, with 21 bases between. The CDR3 protein is CASSQDEGWNGIHYNEQFF. The CDR3 region has the DNA TGCGCCAGCAGCCAAGATGAAGGGTGGAACGGGATCCACTACAATGAGCAGTTCTTC.

There are many counts of this clonotype. The rearrangement joins TRBV12-3 or TRBV12-4 to TRBJ2-2; D is perhaps TRBD1 or TRBD2 (5 bases each). The CDR3 covers 13 residues. Trimming shortened V by 6 bases and J by 0 bases, and 5 bases separated the two germline ends. The CDR3 DNA reads as TGTGCCAGCAGGGGACCGAACACCGGGGAGCTGTTTTTT. This encodes CASRGPNTGELFF.

This sequence joins TRBV28 and TRBJ2-2, with 7 nucleotides matching TRBD2. The V segment lost 4 bases and the J segment 6 bases; nucleotides outside the gene matches: 8. In germline, CDR1 is MDHEN, CDR2 SYDVKM. The CDR3 totals 15 residues. In DNA, the CDR3 is TGTGCCAGCAGTTCATCGGGGGGTTGGCCCGGGGAGCTGTTTTTT. This translates into CASSSSGGWPGELFF.

This clonotype showed up just a few times. The chain has TRBV7-2 and TRBJ1-1, with D unclear. Germline CDR1 reads SGHTA; CDR2 reads FQGNSA. CDR3 length: 13 amino acids. V lost 5 bases and J 1 base, leaving 8 bases between the germline ends. The CDR3 bases are TGTGCCAGCAGCCCCCCATGGAACACTGAAGCTTTCTTT. This codes for CASSPPWNTEAFF.

The rearrangement uses TRBV7-2 and TRBJ2-4; TRBD2 aligns across 10 bases. Germline V gene lookup returns CDR1 SGHTA and CDR2 FQGNSA. Germline trimming cut 0 bases from V and 2 bases from J; bases unmatched to any gene: 7. The CDR3 runs 18 residues. The chain's CDR3 is CASSLATVAGGTKNIQYF. CDR3 DNA sequence: TGTGCCAGCAGCTTAGCGACGGTAGCGGGAGGAACCAAAAACATTCAGTACTTC.

This clonotype was observed a few times. The CDR3 nucleotides are TGCAGTGCTAGAGATCACAGGGGTTTGCGCAATCAGCCCCAGCATTTT. It translates to CSARDHRGLRNQPQHF. This chain joins TRBV20-1 and TRBJ1-5; 7 positions agree with TRBD1. Trimming at V came to 0 bases and at J to 2 bases, leaving 7 bases not matched to a gene. CDR1 is DFQATT, CDR2 SNEGSKA, per germline (reference sequence). This CDR3 is built from 16 residues.